Judged by abundance, the clone carrying this T cell receptor (beta chain) is medium-sized (0.01 to 0.1%). Antigen unknown. Time point in this sample: sample taken at primary tumor resection. Sequencing covered unsorted whole RNA taken from tumor, nontumor lung or frozen PBMC. This entry comes from a study of spatial heterogeneity in lung cancer. Broader study findings: The recorded estimate of tumor T cell coverage is around 7.1% for alpha chains and roughly 13% for beta chains. How many expanded intratumoral alpha and beta TCRs were present tracked the tumor mutation count, which was a count of nonsynonymous mutations.

TCRdb used MiXCR to reprocess the 5' RACE reads, holding one entry per CDR3 protein. The table includes about 4,000 distinct CDR3 sequences, roughly two fifths detected once. The CDR3 contains 15 residues. Germline assignment: CDR1 SQVTM and CDR2 ANQGSEA. The ends lost 7 bases at V and 0 bases at J; junction bases unmatched: 4. Sequenced here: lung tumor tissue, sampled at surgery. This clonotype was obtained from a male donor with early-stage non-small cell lung cancer. The rearrangement links TRBV29-1 to TRBJ2-7; 15 bases agree with TRBD2. The CDR3 sequence: CSARTSGRASYEQYF. CDR3 DNA sequence: TGCAGCGCCCGGACTAGCGGGAGGGCCTCCTACGAGCAGTACTTC.